The text below deals with one TCR beta chain. This table comes from immunoSEQ multiplex PCR, and its TCRdb copy is limited to in-frame clones, with some not included. This table has around 150,000 clones, around 90% appearing once. Germline V gene data show CDR1 as ENHRY and CDR2 as SYGVKD. Trimming took off 2 bases at V and 1 base at J, with 7 bases between the two ends. CDR3 length: 14 amino acids. The data are from a study of T cell responses to AZD1222 COVID-19 vaccine. The sequencing here drew on peripheral blood, taken 28 days after the second AZD1222 dose. The origin of this receptor is an adult who received the AZD1222 COVID-19 vaccine. This chain uses TRBV10-3 with TRBJ2-3, with a weak D call TRBD2 (6 bases). CDR3 sequence (DNA): TGTGCCATCAGTGAGACTAGCCGCACAGATACGCAGTATTTT. Protein: CAISETSRTDTQYF.